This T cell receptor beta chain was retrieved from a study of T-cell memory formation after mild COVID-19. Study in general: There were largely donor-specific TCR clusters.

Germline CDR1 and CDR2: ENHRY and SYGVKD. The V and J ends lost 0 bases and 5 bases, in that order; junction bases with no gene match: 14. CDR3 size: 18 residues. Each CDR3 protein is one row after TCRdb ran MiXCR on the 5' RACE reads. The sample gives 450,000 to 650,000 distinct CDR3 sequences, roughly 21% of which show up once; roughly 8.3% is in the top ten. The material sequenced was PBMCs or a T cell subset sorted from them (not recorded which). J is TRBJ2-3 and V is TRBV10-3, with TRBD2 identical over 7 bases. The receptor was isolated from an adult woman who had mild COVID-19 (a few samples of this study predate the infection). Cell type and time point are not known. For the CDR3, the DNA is TGTGCCATCAGTGAGTCAGTGGTCGGAGCGGGATCTAAAGATACGCAGTATTTT. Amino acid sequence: CAISESVVGAGSKDTQYF.